Listed below are T cell receptor beta chains from one sample, sequenced in a study of T cell responses to AZD1222 COVID-19 vaccine. Clones were sequenced by immunoSEQ multiplex PCR, and TCRdb holds only the in-frame ones, with some missing. The table records about 60,000 clones, 70% to 90% of them present only once. The material sequenced was peripheral blood, taken 28 days after the second AZD1222 dose. The receptors here all came from an adult who received the AZD1222 COVID-19 vaccine. Each CDR3 is given with its conserved first and last residue. A D gene is named only where the DNA matches it firmly. Clone size, where shown, is once, few, many, or a class for clones that have expanded.

>TRBV18|TRBJ2-3|-|TRBD1
CASSAGQGLTDTQYF
TGTGCCAGCTCAGCGGGACAGGGACTTACAGATACGCAGTATTTT
>TRBV21-1|TRBJ2-5|-|-
CAITTRGEGDKETQYF
TGTGCCATTACAACCAGGGGAGAGGGCGACAAAGAGACCCAGTACTTC
>TRBV28|TRBJ2-2|-|-
CASTGSSDAGELFF
TGTGCCAGCACGGGTTCCTCAGACGCCGGGGAGCTGTTTTTT
>TRBV10-3|TRBJ2-1|-|TRBD2
CAITGTAGENEQFF
TGTGCCATCACAGGGACGGCGGGAGAGAATGAGCAGTTCTTC
>TRBV5-1|TRBJ1-6|-|-
CASSGGQDNSPLHF
TGCGCCAGCAGCGGGGGACAAGATAATTCACCCCTCCACTTT
>TRBV29-1|TRBJ2-1|-|TRBD2
CSAEGGGAHEQFF
TGCAGCGCCGAAGGCGGGGGGGCCCATGAGCAGTTCTTC
>TRBV11-2|TRBJ1-4|few|-
CASSRSRQDNEKLFF
TGTGCCAGCAGCAGAAGTAGACAGGACAATGAAAAACTGTTTTTT
>TRBV9|TRBJ1-1|-|TRBD1
CASSVETGTEAFF
TGTGCCAGCAGCGTAGAGACAGGGACTGAAGCTTTCTTT
>TRBV9|TRBJ1-2|-|TRBD1
CASSVGPGTGNYGYTF
TGTGCCAGCAGCGTAGGTCCCGGGACAGGGAACTATGGCTACACCTTC
>TRBV15|TRBJ2-5|-|-
CATSRDLSTQYF
TGTGCCACCAGCAGAGACCTTTCGACCCAGTACTTC
>TRBV2|TRBJ2-1|-|-
CASSGGTVLHEQFF
TGTGCCAGCAGTGGGGGGACGGTACTACATGAGCAGTTCTTC
>TRBV2|TRBJ2-3|medium-sized|TRBD1
CASSDQGAGEQDTQYF
TGTGCCAGCAGTGATCAGGGGGCAGGGGAACAAGATACGCAGTATTTT
>TRBV29-1|TRBJ2-5|-|-
CSASRFQETQYF
TGCAGCGCCTCCCGGTTCCAAGAGACCCAGTACTTC
>TRBV4-1|TRBJ1-6|-|-
CASSRERNLGSPLHF
TGCGCCAGCAGCCGAGAAAGAAACCTGGGGTCACCCCTCCACTTT
>TRBV18|TRBJ2-7|-|TRBD1
CASSPPIIYRGSPYEQYF
TGTGCCAGCTCACCACCGATTATCTACAGGGGGTCCCCCTACGAGCAGTACTTC
>TRBV18|TRBJ2-1|-|-
CASSPPGTLHNEQFF
TGTGCCAGCTCACCGCCCGGGACTCTCCACAATGAGCAGTTCTTC
>TRBV5-4|TRBJ1-6|-|-
CASSSSRYGNSPLHF
TGTGCCAGCAGCTCATCGCGGTATGGTAATTCACCCCTCCACTTT
>TRBV19|TRBJ2-7|-|TRBD1
CASGARGRGPGEQYF
TGTGCCAGTGGGGCTCGGGGCAGGGGGCCAGGCGAGCAGTACTTC
>TRBV15|TRBJ1-5|once|-
CATSRGLGGNQPQHF
TGTGCCACCAGCAGAGGTTTAGGGGGCAATCAGCCCCAGCATTTT
>TRBV6-5|TRBJ2-5|-|-
CASREETQYF
TGTGCCAGCAGGGAAGAGACCCAGTACTTC
>TRBV19|TRBJ1-2|-|TRBD1
CASSRGQGDGYTF
TGTGCCAGTAGTCGGGGACAGGGGGATGGCTACACCTTC
>TRBV28|TRBJ2-7|-|TRBD2
CVVSGRPYEQYF
TGTGTGGTGAGCGGGAGGCCCTACGAGCAGTACTTC
>TRBV6-2/TRBV6-3|TRBJ1-2|-|-
CASSPAQIYGYTF
TGTGCCAGCAGTCCCGCCCAAATCTATGGCTACACCTTC
>TRBV6-5|TRBJ1-1|-|-
CASSPQGLSRGAFF
TGTGCCAGCAGTCCCCAGGGTCTTTCGAGGGGAGCTTTCTTT
>TRBV5-1|TRBJ2-5|-|-
CASSLTSGQETQYF
TGCGCCAGCAGCTTGACAAGCGGCCAAGAGACCCAGTACTTC
>TRBV3-1/TRBV3-2|TRBJ2-2|-|TRBD1
CASSPSGQGTTGELFF
TGTGCCAGCAGCCCGTCGGGACAGGGGACCACCGGGGAGCTGTTTTTT
>TRBV7-8|TRBJ1-2|-|TRBD1
CASSLIPPGQGFYGYTF
TGTGCCAGCAGCTTGATTCCCCCGGGACAGGGTTTCTATGGCTACACCTTC